The clone carrying this TCR beta chain was counted many times. Its antigen is not identified. Reverse transcription used about 500 ng RNA and constant-region primers for alpha and beta. Separate chain-specific third strand synthesis with multiplexing indices produced the alpha and beta libraries. TCRdb called the 5' RACE reads again in MiXCR, with one record for every CDR3 protein. The sample records over 8,000 distinct CDR3 sequences, around 9.3% being singletons. The repertoire came from unfractionated whole blood and reflected all unsorted peripheral T cells. There are 14 residues in the CDR3. Germline assignment: CDR1 MNHEY and CDR2 SVGEGT. Trimming cost V 6 bases and J 7 bases; bases outside gene matches: 9. The data are from a study of HIV-infected patients and healthy controls. On the study more broadly: After three months of therapy, CD4 counts rose modestly but significantly in about 90% of the 16 patients.

Findings and limits, study-wide: During therapy, HIV-associated CDR3s fell significantly in frequency, while CMV-associated CDR3s did not change significantly. In healthy controls, MAIT alpha CDR3s were common; in HIV+ repertoires, severely depleted.

This sequence joins TRBV6-2 or TRBV6-3 and TRBJ2-1; 7 nucleotides match TRBD1. This TCR came from an adult with HIV infection. Sequences were derived from blood, sampled before antiretroviral therapy. In DNA form, the CDR3 reads TGTGCCAGCAGGCCAGGGGGTACTGGAAATGAGCAGTTCTTC. Translation gives CASRPGGTGNEQFF.